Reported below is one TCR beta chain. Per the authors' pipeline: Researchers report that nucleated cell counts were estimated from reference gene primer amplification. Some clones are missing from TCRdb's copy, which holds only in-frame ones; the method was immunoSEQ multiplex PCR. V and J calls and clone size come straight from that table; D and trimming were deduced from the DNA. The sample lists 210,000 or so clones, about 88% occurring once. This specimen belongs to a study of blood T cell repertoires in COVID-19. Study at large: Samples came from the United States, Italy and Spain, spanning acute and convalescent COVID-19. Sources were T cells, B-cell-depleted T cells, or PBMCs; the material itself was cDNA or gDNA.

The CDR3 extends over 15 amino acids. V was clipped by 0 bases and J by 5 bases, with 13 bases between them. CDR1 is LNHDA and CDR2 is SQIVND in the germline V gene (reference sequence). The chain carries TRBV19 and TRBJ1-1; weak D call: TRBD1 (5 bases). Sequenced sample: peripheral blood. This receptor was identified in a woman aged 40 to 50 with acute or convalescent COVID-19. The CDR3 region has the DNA TGTGCCAGTAGTATAGACAGGGCGCTTAGGACTGAAGCTTTCTTT. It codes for CASSIDRALRTEAFF.